This is a list of T cell receptor beta chains from one sample in a study of Graves' ophthalmopathy and Graves' hyperthyroidism. Using its own MiXCR run on the multiplex PCR reads, TCRdb lists one record per CDR3 protein. The sample records hundreds of thousands of distinct CDR3 sequences, 20% to 25% being singletons. The sequenced sample was peripheral blood. These receptors all come from a woman between 18 and 29 years old with stable Graves' hyperthyroidism. Each CDR3 is given with its conserved first and last residue. Each record gives: clone size, V gene, J gene, D gene, CDR3 DNA, CDR3 protein. A D gene is named only where the DNA matches it firmly. For some rows the clone size is stated as once, few or many, or as a class when expanded; others skip it.

many	TRBV6-5	TRBJ2-4	.	TGTGCCAGCAGTTACTCGAACCAGGGGGCCAAAAACATTCAGTACTTC	CASSYSNQGAKNIQYF
.	TRBV20-1	TRBJ1-2	.	TGCAGTGCTAGTCTCGGGGCAGGTGGCTACACCTTC	CSASLGAGGYTF
many	TRBV28	TRBJ2-2	.	TGTGCCAGCAGTTCGCCAGACGGGGAGCTGTTTTTT	CASSSPDGELFF
few	TRBV12-3/TRBV12-4	TRBJ1-5	TRBD1	TGTGCCAGCAGACAACGGACAGGGGTTGATCAGCCCCAGCATTTT	CASRQRTGVDQPQHF
once	TRBV15	TRBJ2-7	TRBD2	TGTGCCACCCGCCAGGCCGGGGGGGAGCAGTACTTC	CATRQAGGEQYF
many	TRBV29-1	TRBJ1-2	.	TGCAGCGTTGATTTACATGGGGAGGGTCGACGGGGCTACACCTTC	CSVDLHGEGRRGYTF
many	TRBV10-3	TRBJ1-1	.	TGTGCCATCAGTGGACTAGGTCGTTCGGGGGGTTTGGACACTGAAGCTTTCTTT	CAISGLGRSGGLDTEAFF
once	TRBV7-2	TRBJ2-7	TRBD1	TGTGCCAGTAGTAAGGACAGGGGGCAAAACGAGCAGTACTTC	CASSKDRGQNEQYF
.	TRBV6-1	TRBJ1-6	.	TGTGCCAGCAGTGAAACGTCAAGAGATTCACCCCTCCACTTT	CASSETSRDSPLHF
many	TRBV20-1	TRBJ2-7	TRBD2	TGCAGTGCTTTCTCAAGGACTAGCGGGAGAAACGAGCAGTACTTC	CSAFSRTSGRNEQYF
many	TRBV20-1	TRBJ2-7	TRBD2	TGCAGTGCGAAAGGGACTAGCGGGAGGCTTGATCCCTACGAGCAGTACTTC	CSAKGTSGRLDPYEQYF
many	TRBV12-3/TRBV12-4	TRBJ2-5	.	TGTGCCAGCAGTTTAGTCCCCCTTGCCGGGTACCTCCAAGAGACCCAGTACTTC	CASSLVPLAGYLQETQYF
many	TRBV27	TRBJ1-1	.	TGTGCCAGCAGTTTTCATTCGACGGACCTTAATGAAGCTTTCTTT	CASSFHSTDLNEAFF
many	TRBV28	TRBJ2-4	.	TGTGCCAGCAGTTTAGTTGAATTCGGAGCCAAAAACATTAAGTACTTC	CASSLVEFGAKNIKYF
many	TRBV19	TRBJ2-7	TRBD2	TGTGCCAGTAGCCACCCGGGACTAGCAGAGGCTCGCGAGCAGTACTTC	CASSHPGLAEAREQYF